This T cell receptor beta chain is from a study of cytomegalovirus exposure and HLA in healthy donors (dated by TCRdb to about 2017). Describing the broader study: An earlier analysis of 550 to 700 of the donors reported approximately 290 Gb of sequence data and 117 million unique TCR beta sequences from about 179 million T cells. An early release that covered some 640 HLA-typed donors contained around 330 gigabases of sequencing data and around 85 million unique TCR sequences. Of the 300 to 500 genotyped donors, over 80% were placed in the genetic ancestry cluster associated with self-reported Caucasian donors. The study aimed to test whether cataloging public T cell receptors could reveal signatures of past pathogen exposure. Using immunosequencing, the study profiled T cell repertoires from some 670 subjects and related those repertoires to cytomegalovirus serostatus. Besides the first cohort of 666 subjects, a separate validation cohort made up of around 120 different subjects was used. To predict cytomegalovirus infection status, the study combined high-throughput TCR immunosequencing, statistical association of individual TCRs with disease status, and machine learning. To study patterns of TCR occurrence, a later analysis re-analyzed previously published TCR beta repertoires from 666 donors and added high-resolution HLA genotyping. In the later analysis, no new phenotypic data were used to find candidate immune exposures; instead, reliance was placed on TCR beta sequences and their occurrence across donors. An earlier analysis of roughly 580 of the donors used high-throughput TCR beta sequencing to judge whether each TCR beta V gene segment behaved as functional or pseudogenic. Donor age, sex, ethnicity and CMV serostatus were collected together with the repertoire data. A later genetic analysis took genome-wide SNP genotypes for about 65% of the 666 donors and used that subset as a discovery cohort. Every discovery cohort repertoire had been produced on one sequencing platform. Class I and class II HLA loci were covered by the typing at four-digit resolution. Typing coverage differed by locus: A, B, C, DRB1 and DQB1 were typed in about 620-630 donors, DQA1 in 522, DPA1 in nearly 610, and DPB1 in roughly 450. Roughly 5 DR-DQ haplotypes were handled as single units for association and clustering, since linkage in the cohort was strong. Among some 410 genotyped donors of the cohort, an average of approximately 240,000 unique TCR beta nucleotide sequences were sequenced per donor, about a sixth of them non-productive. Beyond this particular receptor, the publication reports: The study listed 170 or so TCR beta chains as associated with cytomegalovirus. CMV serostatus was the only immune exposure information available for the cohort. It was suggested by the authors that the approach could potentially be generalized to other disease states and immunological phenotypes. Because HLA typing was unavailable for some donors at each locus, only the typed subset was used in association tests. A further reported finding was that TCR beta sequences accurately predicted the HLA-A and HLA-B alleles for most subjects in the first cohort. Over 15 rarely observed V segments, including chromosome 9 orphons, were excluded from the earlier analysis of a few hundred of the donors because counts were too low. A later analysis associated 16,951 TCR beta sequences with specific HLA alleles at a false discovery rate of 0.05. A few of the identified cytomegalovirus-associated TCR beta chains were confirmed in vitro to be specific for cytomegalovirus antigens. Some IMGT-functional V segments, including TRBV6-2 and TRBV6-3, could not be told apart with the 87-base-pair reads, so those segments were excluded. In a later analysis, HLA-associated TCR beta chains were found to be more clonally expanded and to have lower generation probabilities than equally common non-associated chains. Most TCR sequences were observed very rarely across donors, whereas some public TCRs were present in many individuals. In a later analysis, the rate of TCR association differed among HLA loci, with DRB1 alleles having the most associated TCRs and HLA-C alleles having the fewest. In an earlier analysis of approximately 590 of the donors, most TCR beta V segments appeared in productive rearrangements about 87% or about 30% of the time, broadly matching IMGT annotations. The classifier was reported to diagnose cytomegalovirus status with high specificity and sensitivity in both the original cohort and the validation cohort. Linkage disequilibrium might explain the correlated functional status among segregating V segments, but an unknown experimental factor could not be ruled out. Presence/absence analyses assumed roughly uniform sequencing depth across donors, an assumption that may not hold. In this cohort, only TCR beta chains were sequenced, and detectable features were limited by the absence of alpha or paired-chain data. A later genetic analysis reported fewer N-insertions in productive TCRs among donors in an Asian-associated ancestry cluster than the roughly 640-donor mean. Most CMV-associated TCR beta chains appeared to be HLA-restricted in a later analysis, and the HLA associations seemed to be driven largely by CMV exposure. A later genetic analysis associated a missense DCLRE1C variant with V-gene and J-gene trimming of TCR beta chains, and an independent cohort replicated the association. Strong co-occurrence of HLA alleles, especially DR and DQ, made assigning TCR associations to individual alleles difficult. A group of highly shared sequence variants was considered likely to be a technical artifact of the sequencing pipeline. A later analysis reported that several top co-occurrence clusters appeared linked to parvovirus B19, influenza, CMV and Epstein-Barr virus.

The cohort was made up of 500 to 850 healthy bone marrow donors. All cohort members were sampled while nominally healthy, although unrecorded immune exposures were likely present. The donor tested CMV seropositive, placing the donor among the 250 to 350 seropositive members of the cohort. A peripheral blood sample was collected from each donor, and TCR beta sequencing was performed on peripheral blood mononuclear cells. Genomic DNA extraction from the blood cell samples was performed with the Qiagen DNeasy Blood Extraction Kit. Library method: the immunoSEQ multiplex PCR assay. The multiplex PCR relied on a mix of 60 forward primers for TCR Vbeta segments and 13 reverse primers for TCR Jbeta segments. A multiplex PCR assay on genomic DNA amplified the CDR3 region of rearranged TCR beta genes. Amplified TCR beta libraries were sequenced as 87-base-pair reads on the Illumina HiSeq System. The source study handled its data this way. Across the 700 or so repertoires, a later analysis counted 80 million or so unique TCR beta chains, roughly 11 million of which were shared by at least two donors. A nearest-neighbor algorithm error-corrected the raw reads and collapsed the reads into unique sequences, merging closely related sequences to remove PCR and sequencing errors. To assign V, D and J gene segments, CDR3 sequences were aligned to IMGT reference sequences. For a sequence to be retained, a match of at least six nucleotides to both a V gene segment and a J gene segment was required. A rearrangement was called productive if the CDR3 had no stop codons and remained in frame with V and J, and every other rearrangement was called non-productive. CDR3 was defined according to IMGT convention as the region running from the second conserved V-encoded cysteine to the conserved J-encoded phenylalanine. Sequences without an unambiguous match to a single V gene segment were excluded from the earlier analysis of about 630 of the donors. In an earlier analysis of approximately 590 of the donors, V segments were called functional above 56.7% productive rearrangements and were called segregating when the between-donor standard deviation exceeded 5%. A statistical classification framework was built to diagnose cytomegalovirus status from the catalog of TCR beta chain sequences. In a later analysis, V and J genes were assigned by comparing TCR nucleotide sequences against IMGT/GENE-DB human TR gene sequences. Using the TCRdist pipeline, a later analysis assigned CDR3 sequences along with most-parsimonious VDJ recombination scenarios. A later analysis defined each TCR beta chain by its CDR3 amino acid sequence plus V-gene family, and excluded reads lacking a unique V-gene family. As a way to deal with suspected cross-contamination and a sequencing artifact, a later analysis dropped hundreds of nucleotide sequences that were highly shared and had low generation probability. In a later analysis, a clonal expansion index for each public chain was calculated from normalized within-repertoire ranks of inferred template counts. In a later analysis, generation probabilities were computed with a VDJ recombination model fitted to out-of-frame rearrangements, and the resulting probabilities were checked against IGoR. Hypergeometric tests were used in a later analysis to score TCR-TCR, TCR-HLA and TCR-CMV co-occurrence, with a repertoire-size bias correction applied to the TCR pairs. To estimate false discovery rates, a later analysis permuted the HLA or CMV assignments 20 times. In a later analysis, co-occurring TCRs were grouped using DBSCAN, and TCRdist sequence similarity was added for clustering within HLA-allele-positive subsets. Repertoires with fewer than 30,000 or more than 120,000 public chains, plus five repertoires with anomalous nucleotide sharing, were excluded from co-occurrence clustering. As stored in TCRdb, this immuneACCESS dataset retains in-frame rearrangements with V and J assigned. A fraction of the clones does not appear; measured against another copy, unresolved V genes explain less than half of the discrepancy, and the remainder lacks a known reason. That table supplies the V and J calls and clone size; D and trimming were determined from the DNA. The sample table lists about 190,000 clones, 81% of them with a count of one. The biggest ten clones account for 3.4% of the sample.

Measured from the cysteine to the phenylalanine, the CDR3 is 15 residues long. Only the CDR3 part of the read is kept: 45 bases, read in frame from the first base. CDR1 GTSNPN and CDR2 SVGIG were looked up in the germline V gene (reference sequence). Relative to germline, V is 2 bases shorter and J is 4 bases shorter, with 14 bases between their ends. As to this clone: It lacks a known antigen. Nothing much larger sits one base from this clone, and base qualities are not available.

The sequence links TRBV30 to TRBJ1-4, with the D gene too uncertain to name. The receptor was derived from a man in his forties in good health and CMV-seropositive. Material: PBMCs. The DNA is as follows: TGTGCCTGGAGTCCATTCCGGGAGCTTAATGAAAAACTGTTTTTT. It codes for CAWSPFRELNEKLFF.